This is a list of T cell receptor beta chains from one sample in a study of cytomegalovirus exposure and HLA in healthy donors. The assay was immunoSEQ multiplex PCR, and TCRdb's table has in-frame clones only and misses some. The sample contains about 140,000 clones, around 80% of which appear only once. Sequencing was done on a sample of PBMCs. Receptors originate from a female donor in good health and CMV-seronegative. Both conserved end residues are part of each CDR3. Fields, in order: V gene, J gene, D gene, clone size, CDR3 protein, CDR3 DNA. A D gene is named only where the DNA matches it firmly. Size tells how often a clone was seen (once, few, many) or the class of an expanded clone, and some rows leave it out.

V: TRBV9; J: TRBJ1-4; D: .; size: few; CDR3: CASSPLPDSLNEKLFF; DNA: TGTGCCAGCAGCCCGCTCCCGGACAGCCTTAATGAAAAACTGTTTTTT
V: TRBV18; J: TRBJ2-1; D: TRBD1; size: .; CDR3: CASSPPGQPMSYNEQFF; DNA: TGTGCCAGCTCACCACCGGGACAGCCAATGTCCTACAATGAGCAGTTCTTC
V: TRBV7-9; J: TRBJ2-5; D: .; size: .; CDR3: CASSLGDNRRMETQYF; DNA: TGTGCCAGCAGCTTGGGGGACAACCGTCGGATGGAGACCCAGTACTTC
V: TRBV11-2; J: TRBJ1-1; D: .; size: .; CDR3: CASSLDRGGTREAFF; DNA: TGTGCCAGCAGCTTAGATCGAGGCGGAACCCGTGAAGCTTTCTTT
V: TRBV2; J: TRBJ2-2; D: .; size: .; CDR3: CASSENLQGAGELFF; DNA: TGTGCCAGCAGTGAAAACTTGCAAGGGGCCGGGGAGCTGTTTTTT
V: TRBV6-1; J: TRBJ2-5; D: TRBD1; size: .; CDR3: CASRLDRVETQYF; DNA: TGTGCCAGCAGGCTGGACAGGGTAGAGACCCAGTACTTC
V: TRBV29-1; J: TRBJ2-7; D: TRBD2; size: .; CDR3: CSVSTSGRYEQYF; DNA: TGCAGCGTCTCGACTAGCGGTCGCTACGAGCAGTACTTC
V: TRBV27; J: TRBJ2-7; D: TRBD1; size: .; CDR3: CASFSQSNSDRVYEQYF; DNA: TGTGCCAGCTTCTCCCAATCAAACTCGGACAGGGTCTACGAGCAGTACTTC
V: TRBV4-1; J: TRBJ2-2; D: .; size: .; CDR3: CASSQDRSLSGTGELFF; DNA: TGCGCCAGCAGCCAAGATCGGAGTTTGTCGGGCACCGGGGAGCTGTTTTTT
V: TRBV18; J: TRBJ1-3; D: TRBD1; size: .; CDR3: CASSLRTGGGNTIYF; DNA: TGTGCCAGCTCTCTGCGGACAGGGGGCGGAAACACCATATATTTT
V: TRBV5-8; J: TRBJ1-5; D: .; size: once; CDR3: CASSLVRSSNQPQHF; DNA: TGTGCCAGCAGCTTAGTCAGGTCTAGCAATCAGCCCCAGCATTTT